This section outlines one T cell receptor (beta chain) sequence together with its context. Its antigen remains unidentified. The entirety of the isolated RNA underwent reverse transcription, so expressed TCRB transcripts were sequenced. Libraries were prepared by immunoSEQ multiplex PCR; TCRdb keeps only in-frame clonotypes and omits some of them. Among 310,000 or so clones listed, 9.3% were seen once. This entry is derived from a study of beta chain features in type 1 diabetes. Whole-study findings and limits: TCRB CDR3s from Type 1 diabetes patients were moderately but significantly shorter in all four CD4+ subsets.

The V and J ends lost 4 bases and 4 bases, in that order; junction bases with no gene match: 8. In germline, CDR1 is SGHTA, CDR2 FQGNSA. The CDR3 loop spans 15 amino acids. The sample consisted of central memory CD4+ T cells from blood. The receptor's source is a man between 25 and 39 years old with type 1 diabetes. This sequence joins TRBV7-2 and TRBJ2-7; 9 bases line up with TRBD1. The CDR3 DNA reads as TGTGCCAGCAGCTCTGTGGGACAGGGTGCGTACGAGCAGTACTTC. It encodes CASSSVGQGAYEQYF.